This T cell receptor (beta chain) was found in a study of shared clonotypes between healthy human individuals. Study details: Contributing individuals were a couple of females and three males aged 18 to 49. General observations from the study: It was the non-shared clonotypes that had lower generation probabilities than clonotypes shared by all four donors. Naive subsets, compared against memory subsets, generally had larger estimated richness values.

The CDR3 extends over 17 amino acids. As regards this clone: Its matching antigen is unknown.

Authors' analysis steps: ImmunoSEQ output lacked quality scores and full-length reads, limiting matched filtering. Clones were sequenced by immunoSEQ multiplex PCR, and TCRdb holds only the in-frame ones, with some missing. From that table come the V and J calls and clone size; the DNA was used to work out D and trimming. The table includes about 96,000 clones, 60% to 70% detected once. The TCR comes from a man aged 30-40 years in good health. Sample: memory CD8+ T cells sorted from blood. Subset described: CD45RO+ cells pooled with CCR7-negative TemRA cells. The chain employs TRBV1 and TRBJ2-1; the table gives TRBD2 as D, unverified against the DNA. TRBV1 is marked as a pseudogene. The CDR3 loop reads CTSSQDYGGSSYNEQFF. In DNA form, the CDR3 reads TGCACCAGCAGCCAAGATTACGGCGGGAGCTCCTACAATGAGCAGTTCTTC.